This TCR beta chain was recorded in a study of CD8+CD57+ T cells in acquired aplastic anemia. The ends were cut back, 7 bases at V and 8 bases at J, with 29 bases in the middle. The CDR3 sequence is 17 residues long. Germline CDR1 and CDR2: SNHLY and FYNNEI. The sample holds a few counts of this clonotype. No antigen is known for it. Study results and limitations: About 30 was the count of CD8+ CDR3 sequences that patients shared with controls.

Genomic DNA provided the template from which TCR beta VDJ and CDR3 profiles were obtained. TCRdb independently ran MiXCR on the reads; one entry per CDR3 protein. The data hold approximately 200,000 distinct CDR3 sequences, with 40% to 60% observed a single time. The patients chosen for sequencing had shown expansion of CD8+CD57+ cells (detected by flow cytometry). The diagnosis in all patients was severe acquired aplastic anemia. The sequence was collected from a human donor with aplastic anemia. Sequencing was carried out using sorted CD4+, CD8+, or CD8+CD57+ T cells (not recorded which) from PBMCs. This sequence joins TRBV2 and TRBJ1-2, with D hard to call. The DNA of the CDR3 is TGTGCCAGCACCAACCCGTTTAAGGGCCACGTTGATGAGGGCTACACCTTC. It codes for CASTNPFKGHVDEGYTF.